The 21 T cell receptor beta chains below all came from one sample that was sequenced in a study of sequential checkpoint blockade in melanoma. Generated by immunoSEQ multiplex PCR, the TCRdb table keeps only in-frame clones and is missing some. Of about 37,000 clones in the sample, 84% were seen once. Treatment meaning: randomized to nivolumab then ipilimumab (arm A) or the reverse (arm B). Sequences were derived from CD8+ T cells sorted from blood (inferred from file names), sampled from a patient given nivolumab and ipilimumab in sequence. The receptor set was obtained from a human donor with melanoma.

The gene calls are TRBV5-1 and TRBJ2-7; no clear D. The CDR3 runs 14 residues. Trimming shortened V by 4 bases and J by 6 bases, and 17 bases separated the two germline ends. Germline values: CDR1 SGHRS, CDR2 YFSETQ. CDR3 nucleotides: TGCGCCAGCAGCCTGGGAACAGACGGAAGCGAGCAGTACTTC. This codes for CASSLGTDGSEQYF.

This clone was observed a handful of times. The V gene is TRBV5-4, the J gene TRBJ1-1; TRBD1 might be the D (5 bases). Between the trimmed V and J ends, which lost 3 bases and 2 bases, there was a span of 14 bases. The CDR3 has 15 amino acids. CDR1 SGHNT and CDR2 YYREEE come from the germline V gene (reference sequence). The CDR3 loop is CASSYPPGTNTEAFF. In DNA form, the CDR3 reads TGTGCCAGCAGCTACCCCCCAGGGACTAACACTGAAGCTTTCTTT.

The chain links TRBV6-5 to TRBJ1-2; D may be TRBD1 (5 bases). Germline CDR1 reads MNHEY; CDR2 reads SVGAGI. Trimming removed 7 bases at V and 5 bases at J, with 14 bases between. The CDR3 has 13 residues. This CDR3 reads CASTHGGDYGYTF. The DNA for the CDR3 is TGTGCCAGCACCCACGGGGGGGATTATGGCTACACCTTC.

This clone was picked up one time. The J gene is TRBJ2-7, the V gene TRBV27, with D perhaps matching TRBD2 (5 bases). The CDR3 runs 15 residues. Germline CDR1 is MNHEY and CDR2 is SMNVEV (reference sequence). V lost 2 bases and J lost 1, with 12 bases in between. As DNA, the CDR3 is TGTGCCAGCAGTTTAAGCGGCGGGCAATCCTACGAGCAGTACTTC. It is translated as CASSLSGGQSYEQYF.

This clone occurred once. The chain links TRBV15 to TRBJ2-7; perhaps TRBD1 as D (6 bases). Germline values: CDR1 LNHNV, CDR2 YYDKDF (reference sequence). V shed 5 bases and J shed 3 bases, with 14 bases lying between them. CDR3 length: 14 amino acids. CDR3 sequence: CATSGSVDSYEQYF. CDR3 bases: TGTGCCACCAGCGGGTCTGTGGACAGCTACGAGCAGTACTTC.

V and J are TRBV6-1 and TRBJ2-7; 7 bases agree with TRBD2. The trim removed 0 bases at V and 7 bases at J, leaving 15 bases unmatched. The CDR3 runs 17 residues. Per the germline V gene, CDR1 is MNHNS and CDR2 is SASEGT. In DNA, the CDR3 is TGTGCCAGCAGTGAAGCATTTTGGAAGGGAGGGTCGGGAGAGCAGTACTTC. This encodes CASSEAFWKGGSGEQYF.

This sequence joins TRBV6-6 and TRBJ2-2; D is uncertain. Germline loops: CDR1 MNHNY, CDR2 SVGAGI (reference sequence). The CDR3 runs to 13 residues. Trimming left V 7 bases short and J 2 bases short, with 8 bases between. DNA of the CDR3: TGTGCCAGCAACGAACTTAACACCGGGGAGCTGTTTTTT. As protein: CASNELNTGELFF.

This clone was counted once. CDR3 coding DNA: TGTGCCAGTACATCCGGGACTAGAGCTACAGATACGCAGTATTTT. It translates to CASTSGTRATDTQYF. This chain joins TRBV19 and TRBJ2-3; 8 bases line up with TRBD2. The germline V gene has CDR1 LNHDA and CDR2 SQIVND (reference sequence). The CDR3 spans 15 residues. V was pared by 7 bases and J by 3 bases, with 9 bases of the junction left unmatched.

The CDR3 sequence is CASSPRGREDTQYF. For the CDR3, the DNA is TGCGCCAGCAGCCCGCGGGGGCGGGAGGATACGCAGTATTTT. The chain uses TRBV5-1 and TRBJ2-3; a possible D gene is TRBD2 (7 bases). V lost 4 bases, J lost 6 bases, and 15 bases lay in between. Germline lookup yields CDR1 SGHRS and CDR2 YFSETQ. The CDR3 length is 14 residues.

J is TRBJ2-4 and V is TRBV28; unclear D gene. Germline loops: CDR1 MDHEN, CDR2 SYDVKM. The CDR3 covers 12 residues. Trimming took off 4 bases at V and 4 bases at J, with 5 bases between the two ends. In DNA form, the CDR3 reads TGTGCCAGCAGTTATCAGAAAAACATTCAGTACTTC. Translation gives CASSYQKNIQYF. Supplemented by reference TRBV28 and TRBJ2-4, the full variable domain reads DVKVTQSSRYLVKRTGEKVFLECVQDMDHENMFWYRQDPGLGLRLIYFSYDVKMKEKGDIPEGYSVSREKKERFSLILESASTNQTSMYLCASSYQKNIQYFGAGTRLSVL.

The CDR3 sequence: CASSSPGQGVNDEQYF. CDR3 DNA: TGTGCCAGCAGCAGCCCGGGACAGGGGGTAAACGACGAGCAGTACTTC. This chain uses TRBV13 with TRBJ2-7, with TRBD1 matching 11 bases. The trim removed 5 bases at V and 5 bases at J, leaving 11 bases unmatched. CDR1 is PRHDT, CDR2 FYEKMQ, per germline (reference sequence). The length of the CDR3 is 16 residues.

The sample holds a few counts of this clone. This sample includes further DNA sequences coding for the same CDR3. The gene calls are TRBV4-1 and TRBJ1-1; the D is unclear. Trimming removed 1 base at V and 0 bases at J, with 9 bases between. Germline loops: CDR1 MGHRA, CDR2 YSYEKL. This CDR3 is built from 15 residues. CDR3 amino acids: CASSQGGLMNTEAFF. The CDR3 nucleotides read TGCGCCAGCAGCCAAGGTGGACTTATGAACACTGAAGCTTTCTTT.

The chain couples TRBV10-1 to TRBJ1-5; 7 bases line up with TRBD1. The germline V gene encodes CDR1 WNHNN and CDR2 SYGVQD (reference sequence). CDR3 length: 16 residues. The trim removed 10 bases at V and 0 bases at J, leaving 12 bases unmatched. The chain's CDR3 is CATEAYRGDSNQPQHF. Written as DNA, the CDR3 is TGCGCCACCGAGGCGTACAGGGGAGATAGCAATCAGCCCCAGCATTTT.

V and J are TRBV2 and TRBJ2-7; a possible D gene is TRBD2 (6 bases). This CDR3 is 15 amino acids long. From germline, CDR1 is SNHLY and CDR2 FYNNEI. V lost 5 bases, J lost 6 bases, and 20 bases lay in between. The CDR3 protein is CASSSREIAPAEQYF. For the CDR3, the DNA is TGTGCCAGCAGTTCCCGGGAGATTGCCCCGGCCGAGCAGTACTTC. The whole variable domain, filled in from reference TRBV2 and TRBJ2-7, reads EPEVTQTPSHQVTQMGQEVILRCVPISNHLYFYWYRQILGQKVEFLVSFYNNEISEKSEIFDDQFSVERPDGSNFTLKIRSTKLEDSAMYFCASSSREIAPAEQYFGPGTRLTVT.

CDR3 amino acids: CASSSTGRDNEQFF. The DNA for the CDR3 is TGCGCCAGCAGTTCGACAGGGAGAGACAATGAGCAGTTCTTC. The rearrangement uses TRBV10-2 and TRBJ2-1, with 7 bases that match TRBD1. Germline loops: CDR1 WSHSY, CDR2 SAAADI. The CDR3 totals 14 residues. The V segment lost 5 bases and the J segment 5 bases; nucleotides outside the gene matches: 6.

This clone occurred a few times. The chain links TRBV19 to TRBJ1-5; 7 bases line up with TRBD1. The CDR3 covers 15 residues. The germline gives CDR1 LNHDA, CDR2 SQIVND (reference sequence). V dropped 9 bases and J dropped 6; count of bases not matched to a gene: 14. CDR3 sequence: CASRSFSGGSQPQHF. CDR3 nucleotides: TGTGCCAGCCGCTCCTTCTCAGGGGGAAGTCAGCCCCAGCATTTT.

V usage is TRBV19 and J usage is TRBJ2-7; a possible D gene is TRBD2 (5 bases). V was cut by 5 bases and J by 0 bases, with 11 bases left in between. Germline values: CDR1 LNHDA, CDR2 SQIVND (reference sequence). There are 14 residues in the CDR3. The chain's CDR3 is CASSDYPNSYEQYF. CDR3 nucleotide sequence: TGTGCCAGTAGTGACTACCCAAACTCCTACGAGCAGTACTTC.

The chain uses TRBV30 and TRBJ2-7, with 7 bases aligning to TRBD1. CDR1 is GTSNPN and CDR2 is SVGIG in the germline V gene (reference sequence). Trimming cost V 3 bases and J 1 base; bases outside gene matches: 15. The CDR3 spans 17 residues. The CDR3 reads CAWRAVNQGERSYEQYF. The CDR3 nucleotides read TGTGCCTGGAGAGCCGTAAACCAGGGGGAACGATCCTACGAGCAGTACTTC.

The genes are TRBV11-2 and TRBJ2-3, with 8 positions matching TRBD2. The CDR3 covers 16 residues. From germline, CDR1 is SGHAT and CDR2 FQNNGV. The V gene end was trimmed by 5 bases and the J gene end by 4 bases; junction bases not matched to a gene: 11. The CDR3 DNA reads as TGTGCCAGCAGCCGATCGACTAGCGACGTCTCAGATACGCAGTATTTT. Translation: CASSRSTSDVSDTQYF.

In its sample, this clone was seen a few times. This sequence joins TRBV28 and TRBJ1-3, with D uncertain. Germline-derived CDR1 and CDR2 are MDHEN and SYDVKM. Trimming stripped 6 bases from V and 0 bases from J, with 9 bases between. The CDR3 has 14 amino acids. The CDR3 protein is CASSRLLSGNTIYF. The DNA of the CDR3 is TGTGCCAGCAGCCGACTACTCTCTGGAAACACCATATATTTT.

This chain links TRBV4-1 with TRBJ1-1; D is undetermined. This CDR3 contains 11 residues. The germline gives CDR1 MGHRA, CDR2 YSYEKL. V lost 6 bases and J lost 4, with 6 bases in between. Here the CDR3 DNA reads TGCGCCAGCAGGGAGGGCACTGAAGCTTTCTTT. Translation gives CASREGTEAFF.